The 25 T cell receptor beta chains presented below share a single source sample, sequenced in a study of human T cells and chemical hapten exposure. TCRdb re-derived calls from the RACE reads in MiXCR, one entry per CDR3 protein. The sample records tens of thousands of distinct CDR3 sequences, around 7% being singletons. Time point of the sample: pre-sensitization, week 0. Treatment reported: therapeutic diphenylcyclopropenone sensitization with weekly scalp DPC. The sample was whole blood, taken in connection with sensitization to the hapten diphenylcyclopropenone (DPC). The receptors stem from a woman in her twenties or thirties with alopecia areata. Some clones in this sample may be carry-over from other donors' samples.

CDR3 amino acids: CASSIFRTASSYNEQFF. CDR3 sequence (DNA): TGTGCCAGTAGTATTTTCAGGACAGCGAGCTCCTACAATGAGCAGTTCTTC. J is TRBJ2-1 and V is TRBV19, with a weak D call TRBD1 (6 bases). The CDR3 runs 17 residues. The V end lost 3 bases, the J end lost 0 bases, and 15 bases lay between the germline ends. Germline-derived CDR1 and CDR2 are LNHDA and SQIVND (reference sequence).

Many counts were recorded for this clonotype. V is TRBV6-2 or TRBV6-3 and J is TRBJ1-6, with D hard to call. The V gene lost 2 bases and the J gene lost 5 bases, with 4 bases spanning the gap. The CDR3 has 13 residues. Germline assignment: CDR1 MNHEY and CDR2 SVGEGT. DNA of the CDR3: TGTGCCAGCAGTTACCGAGATAATTCACCCCTCCACTTT. Amino acids: CASSYRDNSPLHF.

This clonotype showed up many times. The chain links TRBV27 to TRBJ1-5, with D perhaps TRBD1 (6 bases). The CDR3 has 16 residues. Germline loops: CDR1 MNHEY, CDR2 SMNVEV (reference sequence). V was clipped by 6 bases and J by 0 bases, with 15 bases between them. CDR3 nucleotides: TGTGCCAGCAGCCGCCGGGGGCCAAATAGCAATCAGCCCCAGCATTTT. Protein: CASSRRGPNSNQPQHF.

This clonotype was seen many times. The genes are TRBV6-5 and TRBJ1-4; D not resolved. V lost 5 bases, J lost 0 bases, and 4 bases lay in between. The CDR3 length is 13 residues. The V gene's germline CDR1 is MNHEY and CDR2 SVGAGI. Here the CDR3 reads CASSITTNEKLFF. For the CDR3, the DNA is TGTGCCAGCAGTATAACAACTAATGAAAAACTGTTTTTT.

This clonotype was observed at least ten times. The DNA for the CDR3 is TGCAGCGCAGAGGGACAGCACTCTAACTATGGCTACACCTTC. This sequence encodes CSAEGQHSNYGYTF. The chain couples TRBV29-1 to TRBJ1-2; 7 positions agree with TRBD1. Trimming removed 7 bases from V and 0 bases from J; junction bases left unmatched: 8. The CDR3 covers 14 residues. Germline V gene lookup returns CDR1 SQVTM and CDR2 ANQGSEA.

To note about this clonotype: It may be a read error: a sequence one base away is much more abundant. J is TRBJ2-3 and V is TRBV7-9; 7 bases are shared with TRBD2. This CDR3 has 16 amino acids. Germline V gives CDR1 SEHNR, CDR2 FQNEAQ (reference sequence). CDR3 nucleotide sequence: TGTGCCAGCAGCAAACGCCCGGGACTAACCACAGATACGCGGTATTTT. This translates into CASSKRPGLTTDTRYF.

This clonotype was seen at least ten times. The chain carries TRBV12-3 or TRBV12-4 and TRBJ1-2; 7 bases match TRBD1. CDR3 length: 13 amino acids. V lost 5 bases to trimming and J lost 5 bases; unmatched junction nucleotides: 5. The CDR3 DNA follows: TGTGCCAGCAGTGCGGGACAGATTTATGGCTACACCTTC. Residues: CASSAGQIYGYTF.

The table lists this clonotype with many counts. The V gene is TRBV12-3 or TRBV12-4, the J gene TRBJ2-7; D is ambiguous. The CDR3 spans 13 residues. V gave up 1 base and J gave up 3 bases, with 7 bases separating them. The CDR3 here is CASSLGLYYEQYF. CDR3 sequence (DNA): TGTGCCAGCAGTTTAGGCTTATACTACGAGCAGTACTTC.

This clonotype was counted at least ten times. This chain uses TRBV13 with TRBJ2-5, with D hard to call. The CDR3 runs 12 residues. Germline V lookup: CDR1 PRHDT, CDR2 FYEKMQ (reference sequence). Trimming removed 5 bases at V and 4 bases at J, with 8 bases between. CDR3 coding DNA: TGTGCCAGCAGCACGTCACGAGAGACCCAGTACTTC. Translated, it gives CASSTSRETQYF.

This clonotype was recorded at least ten times. V is TRBV6-5 and J is TRBJ2-3; D unclear. There are 13 residues in the CDR3. The germline gives CDR1 MNHEY, CDR2 SVGAGI. V was trimmed by 1 base and J by 6 bases, leaving 8 bases between them. This CDR3 reads CASSYWRFDTQYF. CDR3 DNA sequence: TGTGCCAGCAGTTACTGGCGTTTCGATACGCAGTATTTT.

This chain links TRBV12-3 or TRBV12-4 with TRBJ1-1; D gene uncertain. CDR3 length equals 11 residues. The V end lost 6 bases, the J end lost 8 bases, and 10 bases lay between the germline ends. This chain's CDR3 is CASSFMREAFF. The CDR3 nucleotides are TGTGCCAGCAGCTTCATGAGGGAAGCTTTCTTT.

This clonotype was seen ten or more times. The chain is built from TRBV14 and TRBJ1-2, with unresolved D. The CDR3 sequence is 13 residues long. Germline V gene lookup returns CDR1 SGHDN and CDR2 FVKESK. V was shortened by 2 bases and J by 6 bases, with 10 bases between the two germline ends. Here the CDR3 DNA reads TGTGCCAGCAGCCAAATCCCCGGGGATGGCTACACCTTC. Translating it yields CASSQIPGDGYTF.

This chain joins TRBV10-3 and TRBJ1-1; D is uncertain. Germline V gene data show CDR1 as ENHRY and CDR2 as SYGVKD. V was shortened by 4 bases and J by 4 bases, with 4 bases between the two germline ends. The length of the CDR3 is 11 residues. The CDR3 is CAISGGTEAFF. The DNA of the CDR3 is TGTGCCATCAGTGGGGGCACTGAAGCTTTCTTT.

The table lists this clonotype with many counts. The chain has TRBV6-5 and TRBJ2-3; D is perhaps TRBD2 (5 bases). The ends were cut back, 2 bases at V and 0 bases at J, with 9 bases in the middle. This CDR3 is built from 15 residues. CDR1 is MNHEY, CDR2 SVGAGI, per germline. The CDR3 sequence is CASSYRGSSTDTQYF. The CDR3 coding sequence is TGTGCCAGCAGTTACCGGGGATCTAGCACAGATACGCAGTATTTT.

The table lists this clonotype with a few counts. This chain joins TRBV2 and TRBJ2-2; a weak D match, TRBD2 (6 bases). Germline CDR1 SNHLY, CDR2 FYNNEI. Trimming removed 4 bases from V and 1 base from J, with 7 bases in between. The CDR3 contains 14 residues. CDR3 residues: CASSGRVNTGELFF. CDR3 nucleotide sequence: TGTGCCAGCAGTGGGAGGGTGAACACCGGGGAGCTGTTTTTT.

This clonotype was recorded at least ten times. The chain has TRBV20-1 and TRBJ1-2, with a possible D match to TRBD1 (6 bases). CDR3 size: 18 residues. Trimming took off 0 bases at V and 1 base at J, with 21 bases between the two ends. CDR1 and CDR2 from the germline V gene are DFQATT and SNEGSKA (reference sequence). This chain's CDR3 is CSARDYRGEQGLNYGYTF. For the CDR3, the DNA is TGCAGTGCTAGAGACTATAGGGGCGAACAGGGACTTAACTATGGCTACACCTTC.

The V gene is TRBV12-3 or TRBV12-4, the J gene TRBJ1-4; D is unclear. The CDR3 loop spans 15 amino acids. The ends were cut back, 6 bases at V and 4 bases at J, with 15 bases in the middle. In DNA, the CDR3 is TGTGCCAGCAGCCAGGACCGACGCTTTAATGAAAAACTGTTTTTT. Residues: CASSQDRRFNEKLFF.

The genes are TRBV10-3 and TRBJ1-1; a possible D gene is TRBD1 (5 bases). The CDR3 totals 13 residues. Germline V gene sequence: CDR1 ENHRY, CDR2 SYGVKD. V shed 8 bases and J shed 6 bases, with 16 bases lying between them. The CDR3, as DNA: TGTGCCATCGGGGGATCGGAGCGCGCTGAAGCTTTCTTT. Its protein product is CAIGGSERAEAFF.

In the case of this clonotype: With a much larger clone just one base away, this may be a read error. The chain couples TRBV5-6 to TRBJ1-2, with D tentatively TRBD1 (5 bases). The CDR3 extends over 17 amino acids. Germline loops: CDR1 SGHDT, CDR2 YYEEEE. DNA for the CDR3: TGTGTCAGCAGCTTGTTACGCGGGGCAAAGGGTAACTATGGCTACACCTTC. Translation: CVSSLLRGAKGNYGYTF.

This clonotype came up many times. The rearrangement uses TRBV7-6 and TRBJ2-3; 8 bases are shared with TRBD2. This CDR3 has 16 amino acids. The junction had 13 bases not matched to a gene; V was cut back by 8 bases and J by 3 bases. Germline lookup yields CDR1 SGHVS and CDR2 FNYEAQ. The CDR3 DNA reads TGTGCCAGCGGGTACTCTTGGGGCGGGGGGACAGATACGCAGTATTTT. Translation: CASGYSWGGGTDTQYF.

The CDR3 here is CASSPPSAKANYGYTF. For the CDR3, the DNA is TGTGCCAGCTCACCCCCCTCGGCCAAAGCTAACTATGGCTACACCTTC. The V gene is TRBV18, the J gene TRBJ1-2, with D hard to call. Between the trimmed V and J ends, which lost 3 bases and 0 bases, there was a span of 14 bases. The CDR3 is made up of 16 amino acids. Germline lookup yields CDR1 KGHSH and CDR2 LQKENI.

At least ten counts were recorded for this clonotype. CDR3: CASSATGQGGNQPQHF. The CDR3 nucleotides are TGTGCCAGCAGTGCCACAGGACAGGGGGGCAATCAGCCCCAGCATTTT. The chain uses TRBV2 and TRBJ1-5, with 10 bases aligning to TRBD1. The junction had 5 bases not matched to a gene; V was cut back by 4 bases and J by 2 bases. CDR1 SNHLY and CDR2 FYNNEI come from the germline V gene. The CDR3 is 16 amino acids.

The V call is TRBV19, the J call TRBJ1-5; no definite D call. The CDR3 has 13 residues. V gave up 7 bases and J gave up 4 bases, with 11 bases separating them. The germline V gene has CDR1 LNHDA and CDR2 SQIVND (reference sequence). CDR3 DNA sequence: TGTGCCAGTAATGGAGGGTTTAATCAGCCCCAGCATTTT. The encoded protein is CASNGGFNQPQHF.

This clonotype occurred many times. The chain combines TRBV6-4 with TRBJ2-6; maybe TRBD1 (5 bases). The CDR3 is made up of 21 amino acids. CDR1 and CDR2 from the germline V gene are MRHNA and SNTAGT. Trimming pared 2 bases from V and 2 bases from J, leaving 25 bases between. Here the CDR3 DNA reads TGTGCCAGCAGTGACGCCGCAGGGCATCTTTTTCATATGCCTGGGGCCAACGTCCTGACTTTC. Translating it yields CASSDAAGHLFHMPGANVLTF.

In this sample, this clonotype turned up many times. The rearrangement joins TRBV5-4 to TRBJ2-3, with D possibly called TRBD1 or TRBD2 (5 bases each). V was shortened by 1 base and J by 2 bases, with 14 bases between the two germline ends. The germline gives CDR1 SGHNT, CDR2 YYREEE (reference sequence). The CDR3 is 16 amino acids. The DNA for the CDR3 is TGTGCCAGCAGCTTGATACTGGGGGTTATCACAGATACGCAGTATTTT. This codes for CASSLILGVITDTQYF.